This is a list of T cell receptor beta chains from one sample in a study of regulatory T cells in long-lasting Graves disease. TCRdb re-called the multiplex PCR reads through MiXCR, storing one row per CDR3 protein. The data hold some 500,000 distinct CDR3 sequences, with approximately 16% observed a single time. The same sample was also studied in work on T cells in Graves' hyperthyroidism and ophthalmopathy.

The material sequenced was peripheral blood mononuclear cells (PBMCs), taken at new diagnosis, from a patient treated with antithyroid drugs. These receptor sequences come from a woman aged 35-65 years with Graves disease. Both conserved end residues are part of each CDR3. D genes are given only for firm matches. Not all rows give a size; the values are once, few, many and, for expanded clones, a class.

TRBV11-2	TRBJ2-7	.	many	TGTGCCAGCAGCTTAGGCGGGACTTTCTACGAGCAGTACTTC	CASSLGGTFYEQYF
TRBV12-3/TRBV12-4	TRBJ2-7	.	many	TGTGCCAGCAGTGACCGCGGCGGGCGAGGGACCTACGAGCAGTACTTC	CASSDRGGRGTYEQYF
TRBV29-1	TRBJ2-7	TRBD1	many	TGCAGCACCAAGACAGGGCGAGAGCAGTACTTC	CSTKTGREQYF
TRBV7-3	TRBJ1-1	.	.	TGTGCCAGCAGCCTACACCAGAACGCTGAAGCTTTCTTT	CASSLHQNAEAFF
TRBV28	TRBJ2-2	.	many	TGTGCCAGCAGTTTATCGGGTAAAGCCGGGGAGCTGTTTTTT	CASSLSGKAGELFF
TRBV14	TRBJ1-1	.	.	TGTGCCAGCAGCCTCCACCTGAACACTGAAGCTTTCTTT	CASSLHLNTEAFF
TRBV5-1	TRBJ2-5	TRBD1	few	TGCGCCAGCCAGATCGGACAGGGTGTCTGGGAGACCCAGTACTTC	CASQIGQGVWETQYF
TRBV12-3/TRBV12-4	TRBJ2-7	TRBD2	many	TGTGCCAGCAGCCTCGGACTAGCGGAGGGCGTCTACGAGCAGTACTTC	CASSLGLAEGVYEQYF
TRBV27	TRBJ2-3	TRBD2	many	TGTGCCAGCAAGACGGCTAGCGGGGGGCGAAGCACAGATACGCAGTATTTT	CASKTASGGRSTDTQYF
TRBV3-1	TRBJ1-1	.	many	TGTGCCAGCAGCAAGACACCCGAGACTGAAGCTTTCTTT	CASSKTPETEAFF
TRBV6-4	TRBJ1-1	.	.	TGTGCCAGCAAAAAGGTCCCGGGACAGAACACTGAAGCTTTCTTT	CASKKVPGQNTEAFF
TRBV11-3	TRBJ2-2	.	many	TGTGCCAGCAGCCTCGCCTTTGGACAGAAGACCGGGGAGCTGTTTTTT	CASSLAFGQKTGELFF
TRBV3-1	TRBJ1-1	.	many	TGTGCCAGCAGCCAGGCAGGCCAGGTGGCTTTCTTT	CASSQAGQVAFF
TRBV20-1	TRBJ2-5	.	few	TGCAGTGCTAGAGGCGGAAACCAAGAGACCCAGTACTTC	CSARGGNQETQYF
TRBV30	TRBJ2-5	.	few	TGTGCCTGGAGTTGGCGGGAGACCCAGTACTTC	CAWSWRETQYF
TRBV6-1	TRBJ1-2	.	many	TGTGCCAGCAGTCCAGGATTTCGTGATGGCTACACCTTC	CASSPGFRDGYTF
TRBV29-1	TRBJ2-7	TRBD2	few	TGCAGCGTTGAGAAGCGGGGGCGCTCCTACGAGCAGTACTTC	CSVEKRGRSYEQYF
TRBV28	TRBJ1-2	TRBD1	.	TGTGCCAGCACTACCCTGGACAGGGAGCACTATGGCTACACCTTC	CASTTLDREHYGYTF
TRBV11-3	TRBJ2-7	.	few	TGTGCCAGCAGCCAATGGGACAACTCCTACGAGCAGTACTTC	CASSQWDNSYEQYF
TRBV27	TRBJ1-1	.	many	TGTGCCAGCAGTTTAATCCCCACTATGAACACTGAAGCTTTCTTT	CASSLIPTMNTEAFF
TRBV7-9	TRBJ1-4	TRBD1	many	TGTGCCAGCACCGGGACAGGGGCCAAACTGTTTTTT	CASTGTGAKLFF
TRBV5-6	TRBJ2-4	.	few	TGTGCCAGCAGCAACAAAAACATTCAGTACTTC	CASSNKNIQYF
TRBV20-1	TRBJ1-5	.	many	TGCAGTGCTATCCGGGACATTAATCAGCCCCAGCATTTT	CSAIRDINQPQHF
TRBV6-5	TRBJ1-2	.	few	TGTGCCAGCAGTTACCCTACGGGACGCGGCTACACCTTC	CASSYPTGRGYTF
TRBV7-2	TRBJ2-7	TRBD1	.	TGTGCCAGCAGCGGGACAGGGGGCGGAGGTGAGCAGTACTTC	CASSGTGGGGEQYF
TRBV20-1	TRBJ1-4	.	few	TGCAGTGCCGAGGAGCGATCGGGGGAAAAACTGTTTTTT	CSAEERSGEKLFF
TRBV5-1	TRBJ2-7	.	many	TGCGCCAGCAGCTTGGAGGGGCCCGGAAGGGGCGAGCAGTACTTC	CASSLEGPGRGEQYF
TRBV6-1	TRBJ2-1	.	many	TGTGCCAGCAGTGAGTTACAGGGCGGCTACAATGAGCAGTTCTTC	CASSELQGGYNEQFF